This is a list of T cell receptor beta chains from one sample in a study of blood T cell repertoires in COVID-19. Sequenced by immunoSEQ multiplex PCR; TCRdb stores in-frame clones only, minus some. The sample carries almost 90,000 clones, roughly 88% recorded once. Specimen: peripheral blood. These receptors all stem from a man older than 75 with acute or convalescent COVID-19. Each CDR3 is given with its conserved first and last residue.

V	length	J	CDR3
TRBV9	13	TRBJ2-7	CASSTQVGYEQYF
TRBV11-1	14	TRBJ1-1	CASSSTTANTEAFF
TRBV4-3	13	TRBJ1-4	CASSQAREEKLFF
TRBV19	16	TRBJ2-2	CASSIGLAGFTGELFF
TRBV30	12	TRBJ1-2	CAWSGRDYGYTF
TRBV7-2	15	TRBJ2-7	CASSSSGANSYEQYF
TRBV15	15	TRBJ1-5	CATSRDLTGGQPQHF
TRBV5-1	13	TRBJ1-1	CASRQEMNTEAFF
TRBV6-6	16	TRBJ2-1	CASRDPGTSGPNEQFF
TRBV10-3	12	TRBJ2-5	CAISRTGETQYF
TRBV4-1	15	TRBJ2-2	CASSQGDRVAGELFF
TRBV9	16	TRBJ2-1	CASSALGGIGLNEQFF
TRBV25-1	13	TRBJ1-4	CASSEYPSEKLFF
TRBV7-2	14	TRBJ1-5	CASSLWGGDQPQHF
TRBV6-5	16	TRBJ1-4	CASSYSFAATNEKLFF
TRBV14	17	TRBJ2-2	CASSPRIAGGLSGELFF
TRBV4-1	14	TRBJ1-2	CASSAGGTVRGYTF
TRBV7-9	15	TRBJ1-2	CASSLGVGRGYGYTF
TRBV18	14	TRBJ1-2	CASSDRGTNYGYTF
TRBV3-1/TRBV3-2	15	TRBJ1-2	CASSQGTGTNYGYTF
TRBV14	16	TRBJ2-3	CASSQDHGVSTDTQYF
TRBV7-4	14	TRBJ1-3	CASSLDESGNTIYF
TRBV6-5	15	TRBJ1-5	CASSQAGNSNQPQHF
TRBV5-6	16	TRBJ1-2	CASSPGQGLLVYGYTF
TRBV29-1	15	TRBJ2-7	CSVGRGGQGTSEQYF
TRBV7-2	16	TRBJ2-5	CASSSRTSGILETQYF
TRBV15	15	TRBJ2-7	CATSTLSTGAYEQYF
TRBV27	15	TRBJ2-7	CASSFGLAGVYEQYF
TRBV18	16	TRBJ2-3	CASSPWTSGSTDTQYF